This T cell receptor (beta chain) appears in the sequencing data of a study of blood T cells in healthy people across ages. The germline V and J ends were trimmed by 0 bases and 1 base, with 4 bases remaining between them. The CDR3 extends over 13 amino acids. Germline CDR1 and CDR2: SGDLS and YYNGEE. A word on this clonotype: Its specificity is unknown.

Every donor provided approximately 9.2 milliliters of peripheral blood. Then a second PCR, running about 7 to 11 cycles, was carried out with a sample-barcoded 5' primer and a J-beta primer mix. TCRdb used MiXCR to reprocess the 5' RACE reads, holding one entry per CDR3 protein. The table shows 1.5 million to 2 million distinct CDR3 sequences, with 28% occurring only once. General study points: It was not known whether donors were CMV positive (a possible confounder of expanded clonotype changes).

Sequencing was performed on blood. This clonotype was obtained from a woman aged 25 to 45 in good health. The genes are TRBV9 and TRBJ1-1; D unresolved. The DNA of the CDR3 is TGTGCCAGCAGCGTAGTCACGAACACTGAAGCTTTCTTT. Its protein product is CASSVVTNTEAFF.